These 26 T cell receptor beta chains share one sample of origin, sequenced in a study of neoadjuvant anti-PD-1 for oral cavity cancer (dated by TCRdb to the early 2020s). What the time point label conveys for this sample: after neoadjuvant nivolumab, at surgical resection. To prepare the library, the immunoSEQ multiplex PCR assay was applied. TCRdb stores this immuneACCESS table with in-frame sequences only. Part of the clones is absent; in the studies checked, under half of the shortfall reflects unresolved V genes, and no reason is known for the rest. Counted in this sample were 35,000 to 40,000 clones; about 36% of them appeared once. Roughly a sixth of the sample rests with the top ten. Sequenced here: tumor tissue, sampled after nivolumab (anti-PD-1) treatment. These receptors originate from a person between 40 and 85 years old with oral cavity squamous cell carcinoma.

The rearrangement joins TRBV27 to TRBJ1-1; D gene ambiguous. With 0 bases removed from V and 1 base from J, the gap between germline ends came to 9 bases. The CDR3 contains 15 residues. The germline gives CDR1 MNHEY, CDR2 SMNVEV (reference sequence). CDR3 sequence reads: CASSLSPQTNTEAFF. CDR3 nucleotide sequence: TGTGCCAGCAGTTTATCCCCGCAGACGAACACTGAAGCTTTCTTT.

The rearrangement links TRBV5-1 to TRBJ2-1; 8 bases agree with TRBD2. This CDR3 region has 14 residues. The trim removed 2 bases at V and 5 bases at J, leaving 3 bases unmatched. Per germline, CDR1 SGHRS and CDR2 YFSETQ. The CDR3 coding sequence is TGCGCCAGCAGCTTACCACTAGCGGACAATGAGCAGTTCTTC. Amino acid sequence: CASSLPLADNEQFF.

The chain combines TRBV28 with TRBJ2-7; D gene unclear. Germline CDR1 is MDHEN and CDR2 is SYDVKM. Trimming removed 4 bases at V and 2 bases at J, with 6 bases between. This CDR3 region has 12 residues. This chain's CDR3 is CASSSVPYEQYF. Written as DNA, the CDR3 is TGTGCCAGCAGTTCGGTTCCCTACGAGCAGTACTTC.

This clone was observed a few times. The rearrangement links TRBV5-4 to TRBJ2-7; D is tentatively TRBD1 or TRBD2 (5 bases each). This CDR3 has 12 residues. Deletions cut 4 bases from V and 5 bases from J, with 10 bases between. Germline CDR1 SGHNT, CDR2 YYREEE (reference sequence). The CDR3 coding sequence is TGTGCCAGCAGCGGGACCTTCGACGAGCAGTACTTC. Translating gives CASSGTFDEQYF.

The chain has TRBV5-1 and TRBJ2-7; 7 nucleotides align to TRBD2. V shed 0 bases, J shed 2 bases, and the junction held 23 bases outside the gene matches. Germline V CDR1 and CDR2: SGHRS, YFSETQ. This CDR3 region has 21 residues. The CDR3 nucleotides read TGCGCCAGCAGCTTGGCCTGTTGCGGGGCTAGCGGTACCCCTCACCCCTACGAGCAGTACTTC. It translates to CASSLACCGASGTPHPYEQYF.

The chain's CDR3 is CASNESGGNEQFF. The DNA for the CDR3 is TGTGCCAGCAATGAGTCAGGGGGCAATGAGCAGTTCTTC. The chain carries TRBV28 and TRBJ2-1, with TRBD1 matching over 7 bases. Per the germline V gene, CDR1 is MDHEN and CDR2 is SYDVKM. The CDR3 has 13 residues. Trimming cost V 7 bases and J 6 bases; bases outside gene matches: 6. Supplemented by reference TRBV28 and TRBJ2-1, the full variable domain reads DVKVTQSSRYLVKRTGEKVFLECVQDMDHENMFWYRQDPGLGLRLIYFSYDVKMKEKGDIPEGYSVSREKKERFSLILESASTNQTSMYLCASNESGGNEQFFGPGTRLTVL.

The gene calls are TRBV5-1 and TRBJ2-1; D might be TRBD1 (5 bases). Germline V CDR1 and CDR2: SGHRS, YFSETQ. V lost 4 bases to trimming and J lost 2 bases, with 10 bases between them. The CDR3 runs to 14 residues. CDR3 DNA sequence: TGCGCCAGCAGCCGCGACAGTGCCTACAATGAGCAGTTCTTC. Its translation is CASSRDSAYNEQFF.

V is TRBV4-1 and J is TRBJ1-3; no firm D call. This CDR3 is 19 amino acids long. Trimming removed 3 bases at V and 1 base at J, with 22 bases between. In germline, CDR1 is MGHRA, CDR2 YSYEKL. This CDR3 reads CASSHARFPPHSSGNTIYF. CDR3 nucleotides: TGCGCCAGCAGCCACGCCCGCTTCCCCCCCCATTCTTCTGGAAACACCATATATTTT.

The rearrangement uses TRBV7-5 and TRBJ2-3; TRBD1, as called in the table, went unchecked against the DNA. TRBV7-5 is shown as a pseudogene. There are 18 residues in the CDR3. CDR3 sequence (DNA): TGTGTCAGAAGCTTATCCCGACAGGGGTCTAAGCCCACAGATACGCAGTATTTT. Translation: CVRSLSRQGSKPTDTQYF.

This clone was counted at least ten times. The rearrangement links TRBV5-4 to TRBJ1-1; no clear D. CDR1 is SGHNT, CDR2 YYREEE, per germline (reference sequence). Trimming took off 0 bases at V and 12 bases at J, with 12 bases between the two ends. The CDR3 has 12 amino acids. The CDR3 region has the DNA TGTGCCAGCAGCTTGGAACAGTTAGAGACTTTCTTT. It translates to CASSLEQLETFF. Drawing the rest from reference TRBV5-4 and TRBJ1-1, the complete variable domain is ETGVTQSPTHLIKTRGQQVTLRCSSQSGHNTVSWYQQALGQGPQFIFQYYREEENGRGNFPPRFSGLQFPNYSSELNVNALELDDSALYLCASSLEQLETFFGQGTRLTVV.

The rearrangement links TRBV10-3 to TRBJ1-5; D is ambiguous. V was shortened by 8 bases and J by 6 bases, with 17 bases between the two germline ends. There are 14 residues in the CDR3. Germline V gives CDR1 ENHRY, CDR2 SYGVKD. In DNA form, the CDR3 reads TGTGCCATCGCCCCGGGCGTGGAGTCTCAGCCCCAGCATTTT. Translation: CAIAPGVESQPQHF.

The chain carries TRBV4-2 and TRBJ1-5, with no clear D. Deletions cut 0 bases from V and 0 bases from J, with 9 bases between. The CDR3 sequence is 16 residues long. Germline CDR1 reads LGHNA; CDR2 reads YNFKEQ. CDR3 protein: CASSQDIKVSNQPQHF. CDR3 in DNA: TGTGCCAGCAGCCAAGACATTAAGGTTAGCAATCAGCCCCAGCATTTT.

V usage is TRBV4-2 and J usage is TRBJ2-7, with D maybe TRBD1 (5 bases). Trimming pared 0 bases from V and 3 bases from J, leaving 24 bases between. The germline V gene has CDR1 LGHNA and CDR2 YNFKEQ. The CDR3 spans 19 residues. Here the CDR3 DNA reads TGTGCCAGCAGCCAAGAGAAGGGGTCCGTTACTCCCCCCTACTACGAGCAGTACTTC. Its translation is CASSQEKGSVTPPYYEQYF.

This clone was seen a handful of times. This rearrangement joins TRBV6-1 to TRBJ2-7; 10 bases are a match to TRBD2. Germline loops: CDR1 MNHNS, CDR2 SASEGT. V lost 3 bases and J lost 1; bases outside the gene matches: 6. The CDR3 is made up of 16 amino acids. Written as DNA, the CDR3 is TGTGCCAGCAGTGACCCACTAGCGGGGATATCCTACGAGCAGTACTTC. Amino acid sequence: CASSDPLAGISYEQYF.

The chain uses TRBV5-1 and TRBJ2-5; D is ambiguous. Looked up from germline, CDR1 is SGHRS and CDR2 is YFSETQ. The CDR3 is 15 amino acids. V was trimmed by 9 bases and J by 5 bases, leaving 23 bases between them. This CDR3 is CATSSKGSGSETQYF. The CDR3 coding sequence is TGCGCCACCTCATCTAAAGGCAGTGGTTCGGAGACCCAGTACTTC.

In its sample, this clone was seen many times. The V call is TRBV7-3, the J call TRBJ2-1; a weak D match, TRBD2 (6 bases). Deletions cut 3 bases from V and 7 bases from J, with 10 bases between. The CDR3 has 13 amino acids. Per germline, CDR1 SGHTA and CDR2 FQGTGA. The CDR3 DNA follows: TGTGCCAGCAGCTTTGGAGGGGTAAATGAGCAGTTCTTC. Translation: CASSFGGVNEQFF.

The J gene is TRBJ2-7, the V gene TRBV27; D is unresolved. Germline V lookup: CDR1 MNHEY, CDR2 SMNVEV (reference sequence). This CDR3 contains 14 residues. V lost 5 bases to trimming and J lost 2 bases, with 13 bases between them. CDR3 protein: CASSPEWKTYEQYF. In DNA, the CDR3 is TGTGCCAGCAGTCCAGAGTGGAAGACCTACGAGCAGTACTTC.

The chain carries TRBV15 and TRBJ1-2; 11 bases match TRBD1. Germline assignment: CDR1 LNHNV and CDR2 YYDKDF (reference sequence). The CDR3 runs 14 residues. V was clipped by 3 bases and J by 4 bases; unmatched bases: 1. The CDR3 sequence is CATSRGTGGYGYTF. CDR3 DNA: TGTGCCACCAGCAGGGGGACAGGGGGCTATGGCTACACCTTC. The full variable domain, rest sourced from reference TRBV15 and TRBJ1-2, is DAMVIQNPRYQVTQFGKPVTLSCSQTLNHNVMYWYQQKSSQAPKLLFHYYDKDFNNEADTPDNFQSRRPNTSFCFLDIRSPGLGDTAMYLCATSRGTGGYGYTFGSGTRLTVV.

This clone was seen a few times. The chain carries TRBV18 and TRBJ2-7; 7 bases match TRBD1. Looked up from germline, CDR1 is KGHSH and CDR2 is LQKENI. V trimming: 2 bases; J trimming: 1 base; junction bases outside the gene matches: 5. CDR3 length equals 15 residues. Here the CDR3 reads CASSPRSTGSYEQYF. DNA of the CDR3: TGTGCCAGCTCACCAAGATCGACAGGGTCCTACGAGCAGTACTTC.

CDR3 sequence (DNA): TGTGCCAGCAGCCTTGGAGGTTCTTACAATGAGCAGTTCTTC. Translating gives CASSLGGSYNEQFF. The chain combines TRBV9 with TRBJ2-1; possibly TRBD2 for D (5 bases). This CDR3 has 14 residues. The germline V and J ends were trimmed by 4 bases and 4 bases, with 12 bases remaining between them. Germline assignment: CDR1 SGDLS and CDR2 YYNGEE.

The chain carries TRBV5-1 and TRBJ2-1; TRBD1 aligns across 9 bases. Germline V lookup: CDR1 SGHRS, CDR2 YFSETQ. With V trimmed by 0 bases and J by 6 bases, 13 bases remained unmatched. The CDR3 totals 18 residues. The CDR3 region is CASSLEVTGGIQFNEQFF. The CDR3 bases are TGCGCCAGCAGCTTGGAGGTGACAGGGGGTATTCAATTCAATGAGCAGTTCTTC.

This clone was found many times. V is TRBV19 and J is TRBJ1-5; D remains unclear. Germline loops: CDR1 LNHDA, CDR2 SQIVND (reference sequence). The CDR3 is 15 amino acids. V lost 5 bases to trimming and J lost 2 bases, with 13 bases between them. CDR3 sequence (DNA): TGTGCCAGTAGTCAGAAAGGGAATGGCAATCAGCCCCAGCATTTT. Protein sequence: CASSQKGNGNQPQHF.

The V gene is TRBV5-1, the J gene TRBJ1-1; D is possibly TRBD1 (6 bases). Deletions cut 0 bases from V and 3 bases from J, with 15 bases between. The CDR3 consists of 16 residues. CDR1 is SGHRS and CDR2 is YFSETQ in the germline V gene. CDR3 in DNA: TGCGCCAGCAGCTTGGCCGTTCATAACAGGGACACTGAAGCTTTCTTT. Translating gives CASSLAVHNRDTEAFF. The full variable domain, in which reference TRBV5-1 and TRBJ1-1 provide the parts outside the CDR3, is KAGVTQTPRYLIKTRGQQVTLSCSPISGHRSVSWYQQTPGQGLQFLFEYFSETQRNKGNFPGRFSGRQFSNSRSEMNVSTLELGDSALYLCASSLAVHNRDTEAFFGQGTRLTVV.

The gene calls are TRBV11-3 and TRBJ1-1; no clear D gene. The germline V gene has CDR1 SGHNT and CDR2 YENEEA. Deletions cut 5 bases from V and 0 bases from J, with 13 bases between. The CDR3 has 15 residues. DNA of the CDR3: TGTGCCAGCAGCCCCCCCAACACAGTGAACACTGAAGCTTTCTTT. This translates into CASSPPNTVNTEAFF.

The gene calls are TRBV5-4 and TRBJ1-1; no clear D gene. The CDR3 spans 14 residues. Trimming stripped 0 bases from V and 1 base from J, with 7 bases between. Germline values: CDR1 SGHNT, CDR2 YYREEE (reference sequence). The CDR3 DNA sequence: TGTGCCAGCAGCTTGGGTCTGGCGAACACTGAAGCTTTCTTT. It specifies CASSLGLANTEAFF.

This clone was detected only a few times. The chain joins TRBV2 to TRBJ2-7; D is ambiguous. The CDR3 sequence is 13 residues long. CDR1 is SNHLY, CDR2 FYNNEI, per germline. V lost 6 bases and J 3 bases, leaving 12 bases between the germline ends. The CDR3 region has the DNA TGTGCCAGCAGCCTAGGAATGGGCTACGAGCAGTACTTC. This gives the protein CASSLGMGYEQYF.